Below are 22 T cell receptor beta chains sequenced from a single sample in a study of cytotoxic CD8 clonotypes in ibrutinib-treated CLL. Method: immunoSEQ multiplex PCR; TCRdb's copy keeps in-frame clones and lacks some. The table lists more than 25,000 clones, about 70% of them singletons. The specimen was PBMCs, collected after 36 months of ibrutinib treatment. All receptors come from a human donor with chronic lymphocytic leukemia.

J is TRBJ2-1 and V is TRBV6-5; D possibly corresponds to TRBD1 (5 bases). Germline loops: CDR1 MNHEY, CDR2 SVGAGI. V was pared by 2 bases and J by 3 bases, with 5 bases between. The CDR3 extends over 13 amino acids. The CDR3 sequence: CASSYQGYNEQFF. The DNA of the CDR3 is TGTGCCAGCAGTTACCAGGGCTACAATGAGCAGTTCTTC.

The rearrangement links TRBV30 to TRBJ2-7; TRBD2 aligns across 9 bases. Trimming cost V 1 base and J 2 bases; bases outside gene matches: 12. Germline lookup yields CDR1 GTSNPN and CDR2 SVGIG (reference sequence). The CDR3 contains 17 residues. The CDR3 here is CAWSDPKSGGLTYEQYF. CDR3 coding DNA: TGTGCCTGGAGTGACCCTAAGAGCGGGGGGCTTACCTACGAGCAGTACTTC.

The CDR3 DNA reads TGTGCCAGCTCACCACTCGAGAATCCCCGAATAGTGTTTTTT. This gives the protein CASSPLENPRIVFF. The chain combines TRBV18 with TRBJ1-4; D gene unclear. CDR3 length: 14 residues. V lost 1 base and J 15 bases, leaving 18 bases between the germline ends. The germline CDR1 and CDR2 sequences are KGHSH and LQKENI.

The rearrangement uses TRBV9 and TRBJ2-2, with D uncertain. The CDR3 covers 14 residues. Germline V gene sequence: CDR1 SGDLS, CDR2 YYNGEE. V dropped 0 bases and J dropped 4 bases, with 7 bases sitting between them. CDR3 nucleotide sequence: TGTGCCAGCAGCGTAGGCCTATCCACCGGGGAGCTGTTTTTT. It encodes CASSVGLSTGELFF.

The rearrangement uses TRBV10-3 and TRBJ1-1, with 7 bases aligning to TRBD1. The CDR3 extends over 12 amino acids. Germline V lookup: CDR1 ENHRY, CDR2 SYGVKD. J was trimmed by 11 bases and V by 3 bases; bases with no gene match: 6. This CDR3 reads CAISEGEGAAFF. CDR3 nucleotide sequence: TGTGCCATCAGTGAAGGGGAGGGGGCGGCTTTCTTT.

CDR3 sequence: CASSVDTFSEAFF. Written as DNA, the CDR3 is TGTGCCAGCAGCGTAGATACTTTCTCTGAAGCTTTCTTT. The gene calls are TRBV9 and TRBJ1-1; D remains unclear. Trimming removed 0 bases at V and 6 bases at J, with 9 bases between. This CDR3 comprises 13 residues. Germline loops: CDR1 SGDLS, CDR2 YYNGEE. The full variable domain, in which reference TRBV9 and TRBJ1-1 provide the parts outside the CDR3, is DSGVTQTPKHLITATGQRVTLRCSPRSGDLSVYWYQQSLDQGLQFLIQYYNGEERAKGNILERFSAQQFPDLHSELNLSSLELGDSALYFCASSVDTFSEAFFGQGTRLTVV.

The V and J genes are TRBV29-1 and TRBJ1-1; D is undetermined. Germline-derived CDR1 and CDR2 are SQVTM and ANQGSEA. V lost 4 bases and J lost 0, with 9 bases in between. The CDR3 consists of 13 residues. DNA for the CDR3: TGCAGCGTTGGGGGAGGGCTGAACACTGAAGCTTTCTTT. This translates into CSVGGGLNTEAFF.

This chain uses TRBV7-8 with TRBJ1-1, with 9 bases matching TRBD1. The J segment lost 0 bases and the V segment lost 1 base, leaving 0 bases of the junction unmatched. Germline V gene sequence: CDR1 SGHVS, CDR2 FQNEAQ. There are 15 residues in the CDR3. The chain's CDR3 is CASSLGTGVNTEAFF. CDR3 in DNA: TGTGCCAGCAGCTTAGGGACAGGGGTGAACACTGAAGCTTTCTTT.

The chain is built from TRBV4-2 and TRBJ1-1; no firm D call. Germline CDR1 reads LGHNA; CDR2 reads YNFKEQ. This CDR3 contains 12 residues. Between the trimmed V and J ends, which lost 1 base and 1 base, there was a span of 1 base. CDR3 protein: CASSQGNTEAFF. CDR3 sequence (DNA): TGTGCCAGCAGCCAAGGGAACACTGAAGCTTTCTTT.

The CDR3 DNA reads TGCGCCAGCAGGTTCACCTGGGGGGGTTCCACCGGGGAGCTGTTTTTT. Translating gives CASRFTWGGSTGELFF. This chain joins TRBV5-1 and TRBJ2-2; 7 bases line up with TRBD2. Germline assignment: CDR1 SGHRS and CDR2 YFSETQ. V gave up 5 bases and J gave up 4 bases; unmatched junction bases: 11. This CDR3 contains 16 residues.

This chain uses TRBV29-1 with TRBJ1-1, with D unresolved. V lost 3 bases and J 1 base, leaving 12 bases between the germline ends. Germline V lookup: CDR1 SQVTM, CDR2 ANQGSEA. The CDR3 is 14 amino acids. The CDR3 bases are TGCAGCGTTGAGGGGATCGGTTCGAACACTGAAGCTTTCTTT. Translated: CSVEGIGSNTEAFF.

The CDR3 region is CASSPGLAGHEQYF. Here the CDR3 DNA reads TGCGCCAGCAGCCCGGGACTAGCGGGGCACGAGCAGTACTTC. The chain combines TRBV5-1 with TRBJ2-7; 13 nucleotides align to TRBD2. The ends lost 4 bases at V and 5 bases at J; junction bases unmatched: 3. Germline values: CDR1 SGHRS, CDR2 YFSETQ. The CDR3 extends over 14 amino acids.

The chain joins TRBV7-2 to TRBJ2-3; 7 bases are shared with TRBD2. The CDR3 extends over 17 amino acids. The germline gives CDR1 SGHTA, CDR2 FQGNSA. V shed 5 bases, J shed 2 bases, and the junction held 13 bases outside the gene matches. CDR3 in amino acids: CASSRGVGGYATDTQYF. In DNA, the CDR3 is TGTGCCAGCAGCCGGGGGGTGGGCGGCTACGCCACAGATACGCAGTATTTT.

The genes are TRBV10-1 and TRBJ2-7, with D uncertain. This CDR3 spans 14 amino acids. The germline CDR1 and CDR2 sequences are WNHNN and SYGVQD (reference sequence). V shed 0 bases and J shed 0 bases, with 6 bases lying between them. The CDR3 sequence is CASSESKTSYEQYF. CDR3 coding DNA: TGCGCCAGCAGTGAGTCGAAAACCTCCTACGAGCAGTACTTC.

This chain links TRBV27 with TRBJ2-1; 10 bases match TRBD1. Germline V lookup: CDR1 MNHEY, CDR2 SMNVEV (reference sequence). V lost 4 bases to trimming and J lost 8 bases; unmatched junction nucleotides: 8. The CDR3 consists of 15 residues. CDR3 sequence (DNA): TGTGCCAGCAGTTCAAAAGGACAGGGGGGCTATGAGCAGTTCTTC. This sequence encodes CASSSKGQGGYEQFF.

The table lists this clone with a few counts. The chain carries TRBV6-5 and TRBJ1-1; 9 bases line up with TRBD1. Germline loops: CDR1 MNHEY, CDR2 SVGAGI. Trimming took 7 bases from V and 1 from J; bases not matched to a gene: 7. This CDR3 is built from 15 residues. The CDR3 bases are TGTGCCAGCAATGTACCGGGACAGGGGAACACTGAAGCTTTCTTT. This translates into CASNVPGQGNTEAFF.

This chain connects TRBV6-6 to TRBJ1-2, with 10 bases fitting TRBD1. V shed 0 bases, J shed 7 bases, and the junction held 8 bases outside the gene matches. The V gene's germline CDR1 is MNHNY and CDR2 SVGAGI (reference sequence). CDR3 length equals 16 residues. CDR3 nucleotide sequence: TGTGCCAGCAGTTACTCCGATAGACAGGGGGCCGGTGGCTACACCTTC. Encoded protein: CASSYSDRQGAGGYTF.

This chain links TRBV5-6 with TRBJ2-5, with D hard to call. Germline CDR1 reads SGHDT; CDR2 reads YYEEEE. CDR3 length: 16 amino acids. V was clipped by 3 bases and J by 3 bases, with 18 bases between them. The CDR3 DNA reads TGTGCCAGCAGCTCATACGGGCCGGTGGTGGAAGAGACCCAGTACTTC. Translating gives CASSSYGPVVEETQYF.

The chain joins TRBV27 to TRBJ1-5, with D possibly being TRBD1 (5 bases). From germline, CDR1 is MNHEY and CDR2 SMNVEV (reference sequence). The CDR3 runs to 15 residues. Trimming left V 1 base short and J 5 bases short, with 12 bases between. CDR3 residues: CASSLFAGGDQPQHF. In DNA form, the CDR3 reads TGTGCCAGCAGTTTATTTGCTGGGGGGGATCAGCCCCAGCATTTT.

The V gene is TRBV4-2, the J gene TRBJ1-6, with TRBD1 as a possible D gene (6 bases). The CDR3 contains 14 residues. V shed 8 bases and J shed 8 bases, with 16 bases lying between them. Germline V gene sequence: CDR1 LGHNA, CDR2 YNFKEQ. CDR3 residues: CASARAGVDSPLHF. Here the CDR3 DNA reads TGTGCCAGCGCTAGAGCAGGGGTTGATTCACCCCTCCACTTT.

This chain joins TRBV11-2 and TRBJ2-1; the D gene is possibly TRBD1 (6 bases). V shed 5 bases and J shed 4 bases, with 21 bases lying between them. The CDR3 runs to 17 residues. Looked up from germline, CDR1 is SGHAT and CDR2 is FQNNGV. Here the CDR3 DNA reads TGTGCCAGCAGCCCCCATTTTTCAGGACAGACTTACAATGAGCAGTTCTTC. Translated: CASSPHFSGQTYNEQFF.

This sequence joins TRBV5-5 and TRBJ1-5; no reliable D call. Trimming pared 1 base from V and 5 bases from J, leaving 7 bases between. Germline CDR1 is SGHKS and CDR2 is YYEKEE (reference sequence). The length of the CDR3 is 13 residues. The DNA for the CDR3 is TGTGCCAGCAGCTTGATTTGGGATCAGCCCCAGCATTTT. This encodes CASSLIWDQPQHF.